A single T cell receptor beta chain is shown here with its context. The antigen is undetermined. Primers included in the PCR were 60 Vbeta and 13 Jbeta primers. The table came from immunoSEQ multiplex PCR; TCRdb's copy has only in-frame clones and leaves some out. The sample has around 200,000 clones; about 59% are singletons. The CDR3 has 13 residues. After removal of 7 bases from V and 3 bases from J, the junction contained 6 bases not matched to a gene. Looked up from germline, CDR1 is SQVTM and CDR2 is ANQGSEA. This entry belongs to a study of cytomegalovirus exposure and HLA in healthy donors. Study-level points and caveats: Among immune exposure information, only CMV serostatus was available. Associated with HLA alleles at 0.05 false discovery rate in a later analysis were around 17,000 TCR beta sequences.

Sequenced material: PBMCs. The chain has TRBV29-1 and TRBJ2-1, with TRBD2 matching 7 bases. The source is a man aged 35-49 years in good health and CMV-seronegative. CDR3 DNA: TGCAGCGCCACCGGGACTATCTACAATGAGCAGTTCTTC. It codes for CSATGTIYNEQFF.